The 3 T cell receptor beta chains presented below share a single source sample, sequenced in a study of T cells in tumors after PD-1 blockade. Measured with immunoSEQ multiplex PCR; TCRdb has only the in-frame clones, and not every one. Found here are 60,000 or so clones, about 80% of them singletons; the top ten hold around an eighth. Sequencing was performed on PBMCs, taken before anti-PD-1 treatment. The receptors originated from a human donor with basal cell carcinoma.

This chain links TRBV4-1 with TRBJ2-2; 8 bases fit TRBD1. Germline assignment: CDR1 MGHRA and CDR2 YSYEKL. The CDR3 length is 18 residues. V trimming: 0 bases; J trimming: 7 bases; junction bases outside the gene matches: 13. The DNA for the CDR3 is TGCGCCAGCAGCCAAGAGGAGGCAGGGGGCGGTTCGGGCGGGGAGCTGTTTTTT. As protein: CASSQEEAGGGSGGELFF.

J is TRBJ1-2 and V is TRBV6-5; weak D call: TRBD1 (5 bases). The CDR3 spans 14 residues. CDR1 and CDR2 (germline): MNHEY, SVGAGI. V was trimmed by 10 bases and J by 6 bases, leaving 21 bases between them. CDR3 protein: CATRTVFGTDGYTF. CDR3 DNA sequence: TGTGCCACCCGCACGGTTTTCGGGACGGATGGCTACACCTTC.

This clone was counted between two and nine times. The chain uses TRBV27 and TRBJ1-6; tentatively, D is TRBD1 (6 bases). The V gene lost 5 bases and the J gene lost 6 bases, with 20 bases spanning the gap. The CDR3 has 17 amino acids. Looked up from germline, CDR1 is MNHEY and CDR2 is SMNVEV (reference sequence). The CDR3: CASSLRGPAAPNSPLHF. In DNA form, the CDR3 reads TGTGCCAGCAGTCTCCGGGGGCCTGCCGCACCTAATTCACCCCTCCACTTT.